Each of the 10 T cell receptor beta chains below was sequenced from the same sample in a study of T-cell memory formation after mild COVID-19. Each CDR3 protein is one row after TCRdb ran MiXCR on the 5' RACE reads. The sample records around 300,000 distinct CDR3 sequences, roughly a fifth being singletons. Sequenced material: PBMCs or a T cell subset sorted from them (not recorded which). These receptors were collected from a man between 18 and 29 years old who had mild COVID-19 (a few samples of this study predate the infection). Cell type and time point are not known.

This clonotype has more than one count but fewer than ten. The CDR3 bases are TGCGCCAGCAGCTTGGAAGGGATCGATGAGCAGTTCTTC. Translated, it gives CASSLEGIDEQFF. The rearrangement uses TRBV5-1 and TRBJ2-1, with no clear D. V was trimmed by 0 bases and J by 8 bases, leaving 9 bases between them. This CDR3 is built from 13 residues. CDR1 is SGHRS, CDR2 YFSETQ, per germline.

V usage is TRBV5-4 and J usage is TRBJ1-5, with D unclear. The V end was cut by 0 bases, the J end by 7 bases, with 11 bases between. Per germline, CDR1 SGHNT and CDR2 YYREEE (reference sequence). The CDR3 runs 14 residues. The CDR3 reads CASSLDGSEQPQHF. In nucleotides, the CDR3 is TGTGCCAGCAGCTTGGACGGGTCGGAGCAGCCCCAGCATTTT. Looking up the rest from reference TRBV5-4 and TRBJ1-5 gives the full variable domain: ETGVTQSPTHLIKTRGQQVTLRCSSQSGHNTVSWYQQALGQGPQFIFQYYREEENGRGNFPPRFSGLQFPNYSSELNVNALELDDSALYLCASSLDGSEQPQHFGDGTRLSIL.

This clonotype was seen only a few times. The chain employs TRBV7-9 and TRBJ1-1; unclear D gene. There are 14 residues in the CDR3. V lost 1 base to trimming and J lost 4 bases, with 10 bases between them. Per germline, CDR1 SEHNR and CDR2 FQNEAQ (reference sequence). The CDR3 DNA sequence: TGTGCCAGCAGCTTAGACAGCCCCAGCACTGAAGCTTTCTTT. Its translation: CASSLDSPSTEAFF.

The rearrangement links TRBV24-1 to TRBJ2-3, with D perhaps TRBD1 (6 bases). There are 14 residues in the CDR3. V was clipped by 6 bases and J by 4 bases, with 13 bases between them. The germline V gene encodes CDR1 KGHDR and CDR2 SFDVKD. CDR3 sequence reads: CATSPRQVSDTQYF. DNA for the CDR3: TGTGCCACCAGTCCTAGACAGGTATCAGATACGCAGTATTTT.

The V call is TRBV7-3, the J call TRBJ2-1; 11 nucleotides match TRBD2. Trimming took 2 bases from V and 8 from J; bases not matched to a gene: 14. This CDR3 has 18 residues. Germline lookup yields CDR1 SGHTA and CDR2 FQGTGA. CDR3 in amino acids: CASSLSPPGLAVRHEQFF. The DNA for the CDR3 is TGTGCCAGCAGCTTATCCCCCCCGGGACTAGCGGTTAGGCATGAGCAGTTCTTC. Together with reference TRBV7-3 and TRBJ2-1, the CDR3 gives the full variable domain: GAGVSQTPSNKVTEKGKYVELRCDPISGHTALYWYRQSLGQGPEFLIYFQGTGAADDSGLPNDRFFAVRPEGSVSTLKIQRTERGDSAVYLCASSLSPPGLAVRHEQFFGPGTRLTVL.

The chain has TRBV5-1 and TRBJ2-6; D not resolved. The CDR3 has 15 residues. Germline V lookup: CDR1 SGHRS, CDR2 YFSETQ. The ends were cut back, 4 bases at V and 0 bases at J, with 8 bases in the middle. The CDR3 spells CASSPDPSGANVLTF. DNA for the CDR3: TGCGCCAGCAGCCCGGACCCCTCTGGGGCCAACGTCCTGACTTTC.

This clonotype has a handful of counts. The chain recombines TRBV20-1 with TRBJ1-5; TRBD1 matches 9 bases. Unmatched junction bases numbered 11, after V lost 5 bases and J lost 6 bases. This CDR3 spans 15 amino acids. Per germline, CDR1 DFQATT and CDR2 SNEGSKA (reference sequence). CDR3 loop: CSAPPGTGHRQPQHF. CDR3 DNA: TGCAGTGCTCCCCCCGGGACAGGGCATCGTCAGCCCCAGCATTTT.

This clonotype appeared a few times. The chain employs TRBV25-1 and TRBJ1-2; D not certain. The V end was cut by 4 bases, the J end by 6 bases, with 9 bases between. The CDR3 sequence is 12 residues long. Germline V CDR1 and CDR2: MGHDK, SYGVNS. CDR3 DNA: TGTGCCAGCAGTGCGAAGGACGATGGCTACACCTTC. Translating it yields CASSAKDDGYTF.

In regard to this clonotype: This sequence may be a read error, since a much larger clone differs from it by one base. The CDR3 sequence is CATSSRGNEQFF. The CDR3 coding sequence is TGTGCCACCAGCTCACGGGGGAATGAGCAGTTCTTC. The V and J genes are TRBV15 and TRBJ2-1, with a possible D match to TRBD2 (6 bases). The CDR3 is made up of 12 amino acids. V dropped 5 bases and J dropped 7 bases, with 9 bases sitting between them. Germline CDR1 reads LNHNV; CDR2 reads YYDKDF (reference sequence).

This clonotype came up a few times. The chain uses TRBV7-2 and TRBJ1-5; D is undetermined. The length of the CDR3 is 12 residues. V gave up 1 base and J gave up 6 bases, with 4 bases separating them. Per germline, CDR1 SGHTA and CDR2 FQGNSA. CDR3 nucleotides: TGTGCCAGCAGCTTAGGGTCTCAGCCCCAGCATTTT. Translating it yields CASSLGSQPQHF.